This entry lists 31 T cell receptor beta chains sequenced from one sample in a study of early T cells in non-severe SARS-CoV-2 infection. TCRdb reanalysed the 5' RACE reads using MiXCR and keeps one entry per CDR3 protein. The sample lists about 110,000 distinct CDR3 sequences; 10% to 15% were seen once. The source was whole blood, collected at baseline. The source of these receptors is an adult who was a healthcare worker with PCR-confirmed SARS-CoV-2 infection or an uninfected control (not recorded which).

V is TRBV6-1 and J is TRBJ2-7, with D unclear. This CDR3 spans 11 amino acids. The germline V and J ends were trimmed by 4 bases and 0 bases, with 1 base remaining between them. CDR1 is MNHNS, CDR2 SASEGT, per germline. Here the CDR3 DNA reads TGTGCCAGCAGTGTCTCCTACGAGCAGTACTTC. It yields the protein CASSVSYEQYF.

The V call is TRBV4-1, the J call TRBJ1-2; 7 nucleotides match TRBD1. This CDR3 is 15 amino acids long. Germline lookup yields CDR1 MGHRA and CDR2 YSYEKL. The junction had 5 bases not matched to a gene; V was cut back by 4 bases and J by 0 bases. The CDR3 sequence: CASSRRDSTNYGYTF. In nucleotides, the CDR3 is TGCGCCAGCAGCCGAAGGGACAGCACTAACTATGGCTACACCTTC.

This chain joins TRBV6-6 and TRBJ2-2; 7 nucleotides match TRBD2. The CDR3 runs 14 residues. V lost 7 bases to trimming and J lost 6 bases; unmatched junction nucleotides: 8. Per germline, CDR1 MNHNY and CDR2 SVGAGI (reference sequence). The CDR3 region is CASTVAGVAGELFF. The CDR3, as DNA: TGTGCCAGCACTGTGGCGGGAGTTGCCGGGGAGCTGTTTTTT.

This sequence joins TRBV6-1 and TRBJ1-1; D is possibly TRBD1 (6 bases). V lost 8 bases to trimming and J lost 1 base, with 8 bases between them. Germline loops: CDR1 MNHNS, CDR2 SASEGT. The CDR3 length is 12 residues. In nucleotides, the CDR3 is TGTGCCAGCCAGGGACAGAACACTGAAGCTTTCTTT. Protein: CASQGQNTEAFF.

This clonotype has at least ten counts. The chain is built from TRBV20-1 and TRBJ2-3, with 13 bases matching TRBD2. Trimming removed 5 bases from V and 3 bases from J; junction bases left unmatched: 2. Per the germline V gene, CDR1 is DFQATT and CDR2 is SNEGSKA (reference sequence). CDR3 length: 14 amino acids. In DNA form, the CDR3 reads TGCAGTGCTGAGACTAGCGGGAGGACAGATACGCAGTATTTT. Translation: CSAETSGRTDTQYF.

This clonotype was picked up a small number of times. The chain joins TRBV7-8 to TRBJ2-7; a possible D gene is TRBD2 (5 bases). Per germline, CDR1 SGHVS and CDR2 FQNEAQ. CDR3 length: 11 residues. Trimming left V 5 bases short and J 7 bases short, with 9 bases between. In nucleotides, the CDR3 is TGTGCCAGCAGCCGAGGACTTGAGCAGTACTTC. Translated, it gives CASSRGLEQYF.

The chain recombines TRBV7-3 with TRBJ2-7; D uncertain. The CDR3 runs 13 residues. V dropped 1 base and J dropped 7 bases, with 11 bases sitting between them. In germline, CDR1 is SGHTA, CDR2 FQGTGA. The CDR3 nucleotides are TGTGCCAGCAGCTTAAACGTGGGTGGAGAGCAGTACTTC. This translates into CASSLNVGGEQYF.

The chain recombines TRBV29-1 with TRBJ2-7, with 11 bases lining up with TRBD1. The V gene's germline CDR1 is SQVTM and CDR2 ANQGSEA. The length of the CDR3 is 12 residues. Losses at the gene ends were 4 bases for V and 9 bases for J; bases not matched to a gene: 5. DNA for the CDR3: TGCAGCGTTGCCGGGACAGGGGGAGGGCAGTACTTC. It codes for CSVAGTGGGQYF.

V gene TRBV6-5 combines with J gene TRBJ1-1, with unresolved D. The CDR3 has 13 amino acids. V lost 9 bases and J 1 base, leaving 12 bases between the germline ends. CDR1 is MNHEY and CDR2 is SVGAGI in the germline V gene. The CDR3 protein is CASQAGKNTEAFF. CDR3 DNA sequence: TGTGCCAGTCAGGCGGGAAAGAACACTGAAGCTTTCTTT.

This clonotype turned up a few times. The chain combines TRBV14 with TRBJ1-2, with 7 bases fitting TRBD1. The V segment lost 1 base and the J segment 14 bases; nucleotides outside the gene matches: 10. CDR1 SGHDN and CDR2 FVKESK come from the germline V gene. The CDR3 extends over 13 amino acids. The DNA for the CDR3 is TGTGCCAGCAGCCAAGCTCAATGGACAGGAGGTACCTTC. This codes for CASSQAQWTGGTF. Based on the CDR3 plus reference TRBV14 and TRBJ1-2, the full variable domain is EAGVTQFPSHSVIEKGQTVTLRCDPISGHDNLYWYRRVMGKEIKFLLHFVKESKQDESGMPNNRFLAERTGGTYSTLKVQPAELEDSGVYFCASSQAQWTGGTFGSGTRLTVV.

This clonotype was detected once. CDR3 region: CASSPKHAQPQHF. DNA of the CDR3: TGTGCCAGCAGTCCCAAGCATGCACAGCCCCAGCATTTT. The rearrangement links TRBV12-3 or TRBV12-4 to TRBJ1-5; D not resolved. The CDR3 spans 13 residues. Trimming removed 5 bases at V and 7 bases at J, with 12 bases between.

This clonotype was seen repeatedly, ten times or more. CDR3 residues: CSASDRSSYNSPLHF. CDR3 sequence (DNA): TGCAGTGCTTCCGACCGTAGCTCCTATAATTCACCCCTCCACTTT. The V and J genes are TRBV20-1 and TRBJ1-6; D gene uncertain. V shed 5 bases and J shed 0 bases, with 11 bases lying between them. CDR3 length: 15 amino acids. Germline V CDR1 and CDR2: DFQATT, SNEGSKA (reference sequence).

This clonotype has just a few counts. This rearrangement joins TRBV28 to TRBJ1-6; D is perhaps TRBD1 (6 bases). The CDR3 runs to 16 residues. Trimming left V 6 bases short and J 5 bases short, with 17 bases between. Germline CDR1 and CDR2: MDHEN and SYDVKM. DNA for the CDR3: TGTGCCAGCAGCCTCCCCTGGACAGAAAATAATTCACCCCTCCACTTT. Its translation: CASSLPWTENNSPLHF.

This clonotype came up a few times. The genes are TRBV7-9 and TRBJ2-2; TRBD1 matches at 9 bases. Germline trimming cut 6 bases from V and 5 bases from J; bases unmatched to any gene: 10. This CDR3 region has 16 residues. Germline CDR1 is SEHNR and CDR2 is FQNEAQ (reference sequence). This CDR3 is CASRSTGGAGTGELFF. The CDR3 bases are TGTGCCAGCAGATCTACAGGGGGCGCGGGGACCGGGGAGCTGTTTTTT.

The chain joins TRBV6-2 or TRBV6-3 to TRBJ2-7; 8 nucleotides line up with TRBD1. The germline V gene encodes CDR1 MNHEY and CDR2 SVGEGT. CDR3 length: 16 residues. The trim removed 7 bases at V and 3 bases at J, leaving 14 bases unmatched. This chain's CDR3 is CASIPSTGAVGYEQYF. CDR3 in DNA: TGTGCCAGCATTCCCTCGACAGGGGCAGTCGGCTACGAGCAGTACTTC.

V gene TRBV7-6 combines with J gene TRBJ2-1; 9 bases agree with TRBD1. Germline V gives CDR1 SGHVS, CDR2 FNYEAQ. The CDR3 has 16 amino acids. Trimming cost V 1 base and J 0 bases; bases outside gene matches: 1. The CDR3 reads CASSLGDRASYNEQFF. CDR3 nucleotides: TGTGCCAGCAGCTTAGGGGACAGGGCCTCCTACAATGAGCAGTTCTTC.

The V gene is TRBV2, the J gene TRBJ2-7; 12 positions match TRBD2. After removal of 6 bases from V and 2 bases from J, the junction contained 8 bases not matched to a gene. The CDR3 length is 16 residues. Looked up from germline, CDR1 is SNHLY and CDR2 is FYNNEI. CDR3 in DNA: TGTGCCAGCAGCCCTGGACTAGCGGGGCCTCCCTACGAGCAGTACTTC. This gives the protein CASSPGLAGPPYEQYF.

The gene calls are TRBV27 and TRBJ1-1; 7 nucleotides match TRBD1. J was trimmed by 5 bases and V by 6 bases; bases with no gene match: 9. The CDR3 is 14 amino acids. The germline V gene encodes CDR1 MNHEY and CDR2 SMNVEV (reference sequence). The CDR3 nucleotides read TGTGCCAGCAGGCCGACAGGGTCGGTTACTGAAGCTTTCTTT. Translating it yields CASRPTGSVTEAFF.

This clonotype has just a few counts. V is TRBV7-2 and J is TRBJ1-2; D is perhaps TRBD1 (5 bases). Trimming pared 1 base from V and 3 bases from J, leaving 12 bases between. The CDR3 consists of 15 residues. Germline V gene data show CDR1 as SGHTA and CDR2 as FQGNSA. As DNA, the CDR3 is TGTGCCAGCAGCTTAGAAGCGGGGCGGGACTATGGCTACACCTTC. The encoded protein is CASSLEAGRDYGYTF.

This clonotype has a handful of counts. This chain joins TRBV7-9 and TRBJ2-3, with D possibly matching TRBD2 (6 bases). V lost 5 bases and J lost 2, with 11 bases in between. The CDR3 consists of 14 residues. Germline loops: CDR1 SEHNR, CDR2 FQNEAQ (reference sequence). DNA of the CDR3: TGTGCCAGCAGCCACGGGACTTTCACAGATACGCAGTATTTT. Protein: CASSHGTFTDTQYF. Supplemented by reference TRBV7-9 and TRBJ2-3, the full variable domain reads DTGVSQNPRHKITKRGQNVTFRCDPISEHNRLYWYRQTLGQGPEFLTYFQNEAQLEKSRLLSDRFSAERPKGSFSTLEIQRTEQGDSAMYLCASSHGTFTDTQYFGPGTRLTVL.

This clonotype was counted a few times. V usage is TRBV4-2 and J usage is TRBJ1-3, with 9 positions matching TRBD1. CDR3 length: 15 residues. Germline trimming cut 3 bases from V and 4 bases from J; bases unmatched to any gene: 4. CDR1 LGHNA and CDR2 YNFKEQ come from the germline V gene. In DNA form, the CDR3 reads TGTGCCAGCAGCCAGGGACAGGGCTCAGGAAACACCATATATTTT. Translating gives CASSQGQGSGNTIYF.

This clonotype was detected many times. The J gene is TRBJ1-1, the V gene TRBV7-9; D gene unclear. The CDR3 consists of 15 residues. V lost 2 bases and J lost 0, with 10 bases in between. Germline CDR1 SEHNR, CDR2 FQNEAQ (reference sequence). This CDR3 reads CASSLSSVMNTEAFF. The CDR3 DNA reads TGTGCCAGCAGCTTAAGCAGCGTTATGAACACTGAAGCTTTCTTT.

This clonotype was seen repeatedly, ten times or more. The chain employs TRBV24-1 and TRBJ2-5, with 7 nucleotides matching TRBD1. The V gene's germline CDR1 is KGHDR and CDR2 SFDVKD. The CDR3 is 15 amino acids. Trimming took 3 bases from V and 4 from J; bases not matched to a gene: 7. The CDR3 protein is CATSDPPTGRETQYF. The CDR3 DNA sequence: TGTGCCACCAGTGATCCACCGACAGGGAGAGAGACCCAGTACTTC.

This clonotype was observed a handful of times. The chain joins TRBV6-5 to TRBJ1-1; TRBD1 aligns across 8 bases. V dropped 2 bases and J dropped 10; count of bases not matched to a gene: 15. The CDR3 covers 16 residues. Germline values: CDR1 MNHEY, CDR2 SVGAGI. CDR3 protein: CASSYASGGRGRAAFF. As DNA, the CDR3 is TGTGCCAGCAGTTACGCCTCCGGGGGCAGGGGGCGTGCAGCTTTCTTT.

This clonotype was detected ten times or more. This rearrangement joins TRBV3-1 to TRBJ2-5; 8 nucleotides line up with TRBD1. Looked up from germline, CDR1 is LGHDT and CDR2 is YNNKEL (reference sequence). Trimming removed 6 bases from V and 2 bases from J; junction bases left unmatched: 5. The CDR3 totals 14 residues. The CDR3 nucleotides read TGTGCCAGCAGTAGGACAGGGTCGCAAGAGACCCAGTACTTC. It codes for CASSRTGSQETQYF.

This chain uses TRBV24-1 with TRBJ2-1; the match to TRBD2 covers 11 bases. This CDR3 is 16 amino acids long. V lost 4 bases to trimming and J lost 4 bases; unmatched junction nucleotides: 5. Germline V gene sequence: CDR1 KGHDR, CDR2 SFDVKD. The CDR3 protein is CATSDTTSGSYNEQFF. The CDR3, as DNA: TGTGCCACCAGTGACACTACTAGCGGGAGTTACAATGAGCAGTTCTTC.

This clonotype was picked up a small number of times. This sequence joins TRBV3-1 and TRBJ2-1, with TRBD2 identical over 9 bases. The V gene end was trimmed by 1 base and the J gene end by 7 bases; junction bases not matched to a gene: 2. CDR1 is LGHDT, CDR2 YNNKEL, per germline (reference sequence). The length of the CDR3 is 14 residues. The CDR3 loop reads CASSQGLAGNEQFF. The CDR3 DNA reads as TGTGCCAGCAGCCAAGGGCTAGCGGGAAATGAGCAGTTCTTC.

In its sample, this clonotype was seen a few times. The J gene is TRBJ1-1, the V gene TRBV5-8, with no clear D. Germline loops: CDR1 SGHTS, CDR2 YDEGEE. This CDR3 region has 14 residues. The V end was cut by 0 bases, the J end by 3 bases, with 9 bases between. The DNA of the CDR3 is TGTGCCAGCAGCTTGGCCGGGCTACACACTGAAGCTTTCTTT. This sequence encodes CASSLAGLHTEAFF.

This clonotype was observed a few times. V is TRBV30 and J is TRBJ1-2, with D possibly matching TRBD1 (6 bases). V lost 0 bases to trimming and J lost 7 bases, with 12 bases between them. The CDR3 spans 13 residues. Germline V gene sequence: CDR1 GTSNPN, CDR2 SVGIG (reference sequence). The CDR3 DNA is TGTGCCTGGAGTGTACGGGGGGCCTCTGGCTACACCTTC. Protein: CAWSVRGASGYTF.

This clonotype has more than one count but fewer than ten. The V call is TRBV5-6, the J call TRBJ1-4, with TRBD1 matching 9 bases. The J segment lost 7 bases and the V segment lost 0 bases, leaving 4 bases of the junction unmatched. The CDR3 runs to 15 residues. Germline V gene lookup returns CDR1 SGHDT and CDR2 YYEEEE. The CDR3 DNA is TGTGCCAGCAGCTTGGGGCGGGACAGGGCTGAAAAACTGTTTTTT. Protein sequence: CASSLGRDRAEKLFF.

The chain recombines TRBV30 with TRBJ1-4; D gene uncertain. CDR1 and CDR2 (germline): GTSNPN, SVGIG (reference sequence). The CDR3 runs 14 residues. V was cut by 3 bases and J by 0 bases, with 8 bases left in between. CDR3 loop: CAWSSRSTNEKLFF. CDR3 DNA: TGTGCCTGGAGCTCCCGCTCAACTAATGAAAAACTGTTTTTT. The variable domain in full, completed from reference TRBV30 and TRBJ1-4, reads SQTIHQWPATLVQPVGSPLSLECTVEGTSNPNLYWYRQAAGRGLQLLFYSVGIGQISSEVPQNLSASRPQDRQFILSSKKLLLSDSGFYLCAWSSRSTNEKLFFGSGTQLSVL.